Each of the 13 T cell receptor beta chains below was sequenced from the same sample in a study of blood T cell repertoires in COVID-19. This table comes from immunoSEQ multiplex PCR, and its TCRdb copy is limited to in-frame clones, with some not included. In the table there are about 400,000 clones, 87% of which are singletons. Sequenced sample: PBMCs or T cells enriched from blood (not recorded which). The receptors here all came from a woman between 50 and 59 years old who had recovered from COVID-19.

The rearrangement uses TRBV4-1 and TRBJ2-2, with D possibly being TRBD1 (5 bases). The length of the CDR3 is 16 residues. The V end lost 1 base, the J end lost 4 bases, and 13 bases lay between the germline ends. Germline V gene data show CDR1 as MGHRA and CDR2 as YSYEKL. The CDR3, as DNA: TGCGCCAGCAGCCAAGTTGTGGGGCCGGTCACCGGGGAGCTGTTTTTT. Translation: CASSQVVGPVTGELFF.

CDR3: CASSLRFVSGANVLTF. The CDR3, as DNA: TGCGCCAGCAGCTTGCGGTTCGTGTCAGGGGCCAACGTCCTGACTTTC. This chain links TRBV5-1 with TRBJ2-6; D not resolved. The germline CDR1 and CDR2 sequences are SGHRS and YFSETQ. V lost 1 base to trimming and J lost 4 bases, with 12 bases between them. The CDR3 length is 16 residues.

The rearrangement links TRBV14 to TRBJ2-7; 7 bases line up with TRBD2. This CDR3 comprises 16 residues. J lost 0 bases, V lost 4 bases, and 9 bases had no gene match. The germline V gene has CDR1 SGHDN and CDR2 FVKESK. CDR3 residues: CASSPREGTYSYEQYF. In DNA, the CDR3 is TGTGCCAGCAGCCCAAGGGAGGGGACGTACTCCTACGAGCAGTACTTC.

The chain links TRBV7-6 to TRBJ2-2, with a possible D match to TRBD2 (5 bases). Trimming shortened V by 2 bases and J by 5 bases, and 9 bases separated the two germline ends. Per the germline V gene, CDR1 is SGHVS and CDR2 is FNYEAQ. The CDR3 is 14 amino acids. The CDR3 DNA is TGTGCCAGCAGCTTAAGGACTTTTACCGGGGAGCTGTTTTTT. It translates to CASSLRTFTGELFF.

The chain recombines TRBV5-1 with TRBJ1-4; possibly TRBD1 for D (6 bases). This CDR3 is built from 16 residues. V was cut by 3 bases and J by 7 bases, with 19 bases left in between. Germline CDR1 and CDR2: SGHRS and YFSETQ. The CDR3 DNA sequence: TGCGCCAGCAGCTCGGGACGTTTACAAGGGGGTGAAAAACTGTTTTTT. Protein: CASSSGRLQGGEKLFF.

The chain carries TRBV29-1 and TRBJ2-5, with D possibly TRBD2 on 6 matching bases. CDR1 SQVTM and CDR2 ANQGSEA come from the germline V gene. Trimming removed 8 bases at V and 4 bases at J, with 11 bases between. The CDR3 spans 11 residues. The CDR3 bases are TGCAGCTGGGGAGGCGGAGAGACCCAGTACTTC. Translation: CSWGGGETQYF.

This chain uses TRBV19 with TRBJ1-5, with 8 bases lining up with TRBD1. Germline trimming cut 4 bases from V and 5 bases from J; bases unmatched to any gene: 4. This CDR3 is 14 amino acids long. Germline V gene sequence: CDR1 LNHDA, CDR2 SQIVND (reference sequence). CDR3 sequence: CASSTDRGHQPQHF. In nucleotides, the CDR3 is TGTGCCAGTAGTACAGACAGGGGTCATCAGCCCCAGCATTTT.

The chain carries TRBV5-1 and TRBJ2-3; the D gene is possibly TRBD1 (6 bases). This CDR3 is 15 amino acids long. Trimming shortened V by 5 bases and J by 1 base, and 14 bases separated the two germline ends. Germline V lookup: CDR1 SGHRS, CDR2 YFSETQ. The CDR3 DNA reads as TGCGCCAGCAGACTACAGGGCGGCGGCACAGATACGCAGTATTTT. Encoded protein: CASRLQGGGTDTQYF.

The chain employs TRBV9 and TRBJ1-2; a possible D gene is TRBD1 (6 bases). CDR3 size: 15 residues. Germline V gene data show CDR1 as SGDLS and CDR2 as YYNGEE. Trimming removed 0 bases from V and 4 bases from J, with 13 bases in between. The CDR3 region is CASSVGIGQTYGYTF. CDR3 nucleotides: TGTGCCAGCAGCGTAGGGATAGGACAGACCTATGGCTACACCTTC.

The rearrangement links TRBV7-9 to TRBJ1-1; the D gene is possibly TRBD1 (6 bases). CDR1 is SEHNR and CDR2 is FQNEAQ in the germline V gene (reference sequence). CDR3 length equals 14 residues. V was shortened by 1 base and J by 5 bases, with 11 bases between the two germline ends. CDR3 in amino acids: CASSLDSGVTEAFF. CDR3 DNA: TGTGCCAGCAGCTTAGATTCAGGGGTAACTGAAGCTTTCTTT.

This clone appeared once. V is TRBV30 and J is TRBJ1-4; the D gene is possibly TRBD1 (5 bases). CDR3 length: 12 amino acids. Trimming pared 3 bases from V and 11 bases from J, leaving 13 bases between. CDR1 is GTSNPN, CDR2 SVGIG, per germline (reference sequence). The CDR3 nucleotides read TGTGCCTGGAGCCAGACAAGACAGAAACTGTTTTTT. Amino acid sequence: CAWSQTRQKLFF. The variable domain in full, with the rest retrieved from reference TRBV30 and TRBJ1-4, is SQTIHQWPATLVQPVGSPLSLECTVEGTSNPNLYWYRQAAGRGLQLLFYSVGIGQISSEVPQNLSASRPQDRQFILSSKKLLLSDSGFYLCAWSQTRQKLFFGSGTQLSVL.

The rearrangement uses TRBV19 and TRBJ1-1, with D unresolved. The CDR3 extends over 16 amino acids. Germline CDR1 and CDR2: LNHDA and SQIVND (reference sequence). Trimming cost V 3 bases and J 6 bases, with 20 bases left between them. The CDR3 nucleotides read TGTGCCAGTAGTATTGGTGGTAGGATGGGCTGGGCTGAAGCTTTCTTT. Protein sequence: CASSIGGRMGWAEAFF.

This clone was counted once. The chain has TRBV19 and TRBJ2-2; D gene ambiguous. The CDR3 covers 15 residues. Germline lookup yields CDR1 LNHDA and CDR2 SQIVND (reference sequence). V gave up 3 bases and J gave up 0 bases, with 8 bases separating them. The CDR3 is CASSIRYANTGELFF. In DNA form, the CDR3 reads TGTGCCAGTAGTATCAGATACGCGAACACCGGGGAGCTGTTTTTT.